This T cell receptor (beta chain) is from a study of beta chain features in type 1 diabetes. Study results and limitations: All four CD4+ subsets of Type 1 diabetes patients contained TCRB CDR3s that were moderately but significantly shorter.

Comments on this clone: Antigen unknown.

Via the markers CD45RO/CCR7/CD25/CD127/CD95/CD27, stem cell-like memory, regulatory, central memory and naive CD4+ cells were sorted. The entirety of the isolated RNA underwent reverse transcription, so expressed TCRB transcripts were sequenced. Sequenced by immunoSEQ multiplex PCR; TCRdb stores in-frame clones only, minus some. Here the sample spans 160,000 or so clones, roughly 11% being singletons. The sequenced sample consisted of central memory CD4+ T cells from blood. This sequence was found in a man aged 18 to 29 in good health.

The CDR3, as DNA: TGCGCCAGCAGCTTGGGTGGTGGGACAGGCACAGATACGCAGTATTTT. Translating it yields CASSLGGGTGTDTQYF. The rearrangement uses TRBV5-1 and TRBJ2-3, with 7 bases identical to TRBD1. V shed 0 bases, J shed 1 base, and the junction held 5 bases outside the gene matches. CDR3 length equals 16 residues. Looked up from germline, CDR1 is SGHRS and CDR2 is YFSETQ.